A single sample is the source of the 7 T cell receptor beta chains below, sequenced in a study of T-cell memory formation after mild COVID-19. TCRdb ran MiXCR on the 5' RACE reads and lists one entry per CDR3 protein. The sample lists some 200,000 distinct CDR3 sequences; about a fifth were seen once. Source material: PBMCs or a T cell subset sorted from them (not recorded which). These receptors all stem from an adult woman who had mild COVID-19 (a few samples of this study predate the infection). Cell type and time point are not known.

The CDR3 region has the DNA TGCGCCAGCAGAGGGTCGTACCTAGCGGAAAATACGCAGTATTTT. As protein: CASRGSYLAENTQYF. This chain connects TRBV4-1 to TRBJ2-3; 7 bases line up with TRBD2. V trimming: 6 bases; J trimming: 7 bases; junction bases outside the gene matches: 13. Germline CDR1 and CDR2: MGHRA and YSYEKL. This CDR3 spans 15 amino acids.

CDR3 loop: CSARDGLDAYEQYF. The CDR3 DNA sequence: TGCAGCGCGAGAGACGGACTAGACGCGTACGAGCAGTACTTC. The rearrangement links TRBV29-1 to TRBJ2-7; 7 nucleotides match TRBD2. The ends lost 7 bases at V and 4 bases at J; junction bases unmatched: 13. The V gene's germline CDR1 is SQVTM and CDR2 ANQGSEA. The CDR3 loop spans 14 amino acids.

V and J are TRBV15 and TRBJ2-7; 7 bases line up with TRBD1. V was clipped by 3 bases and J by 4 bases; unmatched bases: 6. Germline V gene sequence: CDR1 LNHNV, CDR2 YYDKDF (reference sequence). The CDR3 has 14 amino acids. CDR3 DNA sequence: TGTGCCACCAGCAGGGACAGGCCGTGGTACGAGCAGTACTTC. It translates to CATSRDRPWYEQYF.

This clonotype was observed a handful of times. The chain employs TRBV6-2 or TRBV6-3 and TRBJ1-1; the D is unclear. CDR3 length equals 13 residues. Trimming pared 6 bases from V and 4 bases from J, leaving 12 bases between. CDR1 and CDR2 from the germline V gene are MNHEY and SVGEGT. The CDR3 DNA follows: TGTGCCAGCAGCCTATACCGGGGCACTGAAGCTTTCTTT. Protein: CASSLYRGTEAFF.

This clonotype was observed at least ten times. The chain couples TRBV12-3 or TRBV12-4 to TRBJ2-1; no definite D call. CDR3 size: 14 residues. V lost 6 bases and J 8 bases, leaving 17 bases between the germline ends. CDR3 residues: CASSPSSGVHEQFF. The CDR3 nucleotides are TGTGCCAGCAGCCCCTCGTCTGGCGTACATGAGCAGTTCTTC.

This clonotype was observed a handful of times. Here the CDR3 reads CATSGHGPGEQYF. CDR3 sequence (DNA): TGTGCCACCTCGGGGCACGGCCCGGGGGAGCAGTACTTC. The gene calls are TRBV24-1 and TRBJ2-7, with D tentatively TRBD1 or TRBD2 (5 bases each). Germline CDR1 reads KGHDR; CDR2 reads SFDVKD. CDR3 length equals 13 residues. The V gene lost 9 bases and the J gene lost 7 bases, with 18 bases spanning the gap.

This clonotype was counted a few times. The CDR3 sequence: CASSYSNPLRAAGELFF. The DNA of the CDR3 is TGTGCCAGCAGTTACTCGAACCCTCTCAGAGCGGCCGGGGAGCTGTTTTTT. This chain joins TRBV6-6 and TRBJ2-2, with D perhaps matching TRBD2 (5 bases). CDR1 is MNHNY and CDR2 is SVGAGI in the germline V gene (reference sequence). Between the trimmed V and J ends, which lost 0 bases and 6 bases, there was a span of 17 bases. CDR3 length: 17 amino acids.